Listed here is a single T cell receptor beta chain. The antigen remains undetermined. This specimen belongs to a study of response to subunit inactivated influenza vaccine. In TCRdb, the RT-PCR reads were re-called with MiXCR into one record per CDR3 protein. The sample consists of some 640,000 distinct CDR3 sequences, approximately 14% of them appearing once. The study's findings and limits: That few new T cells are recruited by each seasonal influenza vaccination was the authors' suggestion.

V dropped 0 bases and J dropped 2 bases, with 5 bases sitting between them. The germline gives CDR1 SQVTM, CDR2 ANQGSEA. This CDR3 comprises 12 residues. The TCR comes from a man aged 50-60 years who received an inactivated influenza vaccine. The input for sequencing was PBMCs from blood, taken roughly 15 days before vaccination. This chain joins TRBV29-1 and TRBJ2-7; TRBD1 might be the D (5 bases). The chain's CDR3 is CSVEDRAYEQYF. The CDR3 coding sequence is TGCAGCGTTGAAGACAGGGCCTACGAGCAGTACTTC.